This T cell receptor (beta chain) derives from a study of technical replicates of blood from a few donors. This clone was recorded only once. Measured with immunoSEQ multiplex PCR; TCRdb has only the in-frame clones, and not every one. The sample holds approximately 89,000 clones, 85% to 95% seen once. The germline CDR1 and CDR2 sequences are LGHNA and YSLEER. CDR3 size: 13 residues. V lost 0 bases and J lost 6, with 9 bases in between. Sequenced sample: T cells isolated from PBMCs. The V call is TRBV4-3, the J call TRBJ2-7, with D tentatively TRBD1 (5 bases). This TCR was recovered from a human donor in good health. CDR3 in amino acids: CASSQDARAEQYF. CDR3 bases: TGCGCCAGCAGCCAAGATGCCAGGGCCGAGCAGTACTTC.